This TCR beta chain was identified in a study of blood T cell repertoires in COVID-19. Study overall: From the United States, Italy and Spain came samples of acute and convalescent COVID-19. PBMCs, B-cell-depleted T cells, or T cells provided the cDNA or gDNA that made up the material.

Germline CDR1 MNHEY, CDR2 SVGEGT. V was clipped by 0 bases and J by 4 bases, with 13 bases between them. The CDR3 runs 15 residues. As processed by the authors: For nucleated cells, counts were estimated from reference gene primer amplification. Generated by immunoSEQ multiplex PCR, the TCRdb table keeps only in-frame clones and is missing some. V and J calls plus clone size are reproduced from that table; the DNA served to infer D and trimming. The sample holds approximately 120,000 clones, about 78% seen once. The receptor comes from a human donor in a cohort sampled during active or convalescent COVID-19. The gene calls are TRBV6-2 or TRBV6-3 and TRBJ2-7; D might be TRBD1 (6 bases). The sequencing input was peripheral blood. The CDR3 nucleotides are TGTGCCAGCAGTTACTCAGGCAGGGGAAGGTACGAGCAGTACTTC. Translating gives CASSYSGRGRYEQYF.